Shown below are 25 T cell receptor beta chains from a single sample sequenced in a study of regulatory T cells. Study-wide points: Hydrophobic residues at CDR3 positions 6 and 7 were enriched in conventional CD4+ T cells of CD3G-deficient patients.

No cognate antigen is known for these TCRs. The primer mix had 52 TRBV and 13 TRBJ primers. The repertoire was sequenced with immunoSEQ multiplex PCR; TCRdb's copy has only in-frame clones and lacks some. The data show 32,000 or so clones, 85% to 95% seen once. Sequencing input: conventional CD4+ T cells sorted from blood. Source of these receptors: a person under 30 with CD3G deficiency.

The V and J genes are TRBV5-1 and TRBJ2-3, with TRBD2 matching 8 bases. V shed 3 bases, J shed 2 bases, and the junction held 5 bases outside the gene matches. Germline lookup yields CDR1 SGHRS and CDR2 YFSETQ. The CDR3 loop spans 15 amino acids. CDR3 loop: CASSSWGLVTDTQYF. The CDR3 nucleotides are TGCGCCAGCAGCTCGTGGGGACTAGTCACAGATACGCAGTATTTT.

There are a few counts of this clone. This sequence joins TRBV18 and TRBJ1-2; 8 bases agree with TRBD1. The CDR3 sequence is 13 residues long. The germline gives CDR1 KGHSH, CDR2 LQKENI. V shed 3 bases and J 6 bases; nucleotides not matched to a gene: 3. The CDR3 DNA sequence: TGTGCCAGCTCACCCGGGACAGGCCATGGCTACACCTTC. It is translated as CASSPGTGHGYTF. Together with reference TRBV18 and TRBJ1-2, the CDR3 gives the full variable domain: NAGVMQNPRHLVRRRGQEARLRCSPMKGHSHVYWYRQLPEEGLKFMVYLQKENIIDESGMPKERFSAEFPKEGPSILRIQQVVRGDSAAYFCASSPGTGHGYTFGSGTRLTVV.

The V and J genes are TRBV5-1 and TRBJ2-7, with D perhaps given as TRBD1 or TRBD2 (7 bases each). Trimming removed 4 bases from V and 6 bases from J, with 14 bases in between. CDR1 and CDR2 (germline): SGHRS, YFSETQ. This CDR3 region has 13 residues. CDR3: CASSATGRGEQYF. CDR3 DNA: TGCGCCAGCAGCGCGACAGGGAGGGGCGAGCAGTACTTC.

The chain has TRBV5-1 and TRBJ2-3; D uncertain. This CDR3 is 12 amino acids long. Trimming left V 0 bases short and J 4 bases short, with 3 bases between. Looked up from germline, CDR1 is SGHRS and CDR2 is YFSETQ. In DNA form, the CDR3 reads TGCGCCAGCAGCTTGGAGTCAGATACGCAGTATTTT. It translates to CASSLESDTQYF. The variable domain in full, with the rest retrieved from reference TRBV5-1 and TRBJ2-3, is KAGVTQTPRYLIKTRGQQVTLSCSPISGHRSVSWYQQTPGQGLQFLFEYFSETQRNKGNFPGRFSGRQFSNSRSEMNVSTLELGDSALYLCASSLESDTQYFGPGTRLTVL.

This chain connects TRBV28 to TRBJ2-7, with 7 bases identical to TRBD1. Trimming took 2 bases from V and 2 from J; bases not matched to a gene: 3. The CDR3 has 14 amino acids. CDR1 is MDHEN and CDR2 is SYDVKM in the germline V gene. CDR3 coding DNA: TGTGCCAGCAGTTTAAGGGACAGAGCCTACGAGCAGTACTTC. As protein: CASSLRDRAYEQYF.

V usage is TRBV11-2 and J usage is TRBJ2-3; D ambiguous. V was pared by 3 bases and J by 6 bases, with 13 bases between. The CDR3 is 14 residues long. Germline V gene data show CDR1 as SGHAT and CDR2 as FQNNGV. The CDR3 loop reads CASSFGGTKDTQYF. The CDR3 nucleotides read TGTGCCAGCAGCTTCGGTGGTACGAAGGATACGCAGTATTTT.

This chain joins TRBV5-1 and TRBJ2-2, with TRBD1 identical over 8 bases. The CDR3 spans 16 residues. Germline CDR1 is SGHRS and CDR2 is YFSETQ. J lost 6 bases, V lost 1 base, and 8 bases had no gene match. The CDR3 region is CASSLSGQGAAGELFF. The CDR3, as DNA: TGCGCCAGCAGCTTGAGCGGCCAGGGGGCGGCCGGGGAGCTGTTTTTT.

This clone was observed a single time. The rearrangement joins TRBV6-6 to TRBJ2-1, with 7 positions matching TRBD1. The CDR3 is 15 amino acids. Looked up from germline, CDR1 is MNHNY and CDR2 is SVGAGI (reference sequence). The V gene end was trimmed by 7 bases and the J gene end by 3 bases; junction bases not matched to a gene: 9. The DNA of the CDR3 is TGTGCCAGCACCACACGGCCAGGGGGCTACAATGAGCAGTTCTTC. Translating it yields CASTTRPGGYNEQFF.

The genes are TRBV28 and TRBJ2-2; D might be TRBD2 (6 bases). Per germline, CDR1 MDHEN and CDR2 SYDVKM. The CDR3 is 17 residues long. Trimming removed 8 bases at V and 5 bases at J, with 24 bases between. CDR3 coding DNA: TGTGCCAGCGGACCCTCGTCGGGGAGGAAGCATACCGGGGAGCTGTTTTTT. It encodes CASGPSSGRKHTGELFF.

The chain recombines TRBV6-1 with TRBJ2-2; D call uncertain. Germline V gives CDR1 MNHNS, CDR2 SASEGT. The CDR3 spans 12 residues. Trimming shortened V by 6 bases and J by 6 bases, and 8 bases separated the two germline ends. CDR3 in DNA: TGTGCCAGCAGGCCGGTGGCCGGGGAGCTGTTTTTT. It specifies CASRPVAGELFF.

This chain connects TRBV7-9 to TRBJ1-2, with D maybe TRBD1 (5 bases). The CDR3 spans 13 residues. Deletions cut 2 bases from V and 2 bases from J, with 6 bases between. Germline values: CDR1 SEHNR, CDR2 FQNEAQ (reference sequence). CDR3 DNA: TGTGCCAGCAGCTTAAGGGGCAACTATGGCTACACCTTC. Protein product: CASSLRGNYGYTF.

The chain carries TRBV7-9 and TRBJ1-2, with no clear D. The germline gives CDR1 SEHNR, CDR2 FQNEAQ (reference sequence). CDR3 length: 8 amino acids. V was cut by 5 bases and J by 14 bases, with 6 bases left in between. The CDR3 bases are TGTGCCAGCAGCCCCGCGACCTTC. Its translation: CASSPATF.

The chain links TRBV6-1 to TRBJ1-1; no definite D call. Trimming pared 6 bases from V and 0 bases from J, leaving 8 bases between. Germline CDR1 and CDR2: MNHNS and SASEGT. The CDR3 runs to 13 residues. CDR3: CASSVAVNTEAFF. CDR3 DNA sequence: TGTGCCAGCAGCGTAGCAGTGAACACTGAAGCTTTCTTT.

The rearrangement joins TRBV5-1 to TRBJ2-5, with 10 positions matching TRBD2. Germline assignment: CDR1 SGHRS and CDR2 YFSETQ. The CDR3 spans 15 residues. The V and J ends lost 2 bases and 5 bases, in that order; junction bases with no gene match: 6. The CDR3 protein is CASSLQAGGPETQYF. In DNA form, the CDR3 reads TGCGCCAGCAGCTTACAAGCGGGGGGGCCGGAGACCCAGTACTTC.

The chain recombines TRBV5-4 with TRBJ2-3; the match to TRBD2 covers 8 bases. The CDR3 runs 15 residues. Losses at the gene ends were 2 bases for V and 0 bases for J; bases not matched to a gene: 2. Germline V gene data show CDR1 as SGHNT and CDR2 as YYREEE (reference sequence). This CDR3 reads CASSFSGASTDTQYF. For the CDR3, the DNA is TGTGCCAGCAGCTTTAGCGGGGCGAGCACAGATACGCAGTATTTT.

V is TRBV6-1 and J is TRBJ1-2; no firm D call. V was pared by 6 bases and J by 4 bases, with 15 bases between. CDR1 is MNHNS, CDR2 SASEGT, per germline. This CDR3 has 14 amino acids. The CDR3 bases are TGTGCCAGCAGACTCGGGCCCGGACTCTATGGCTACACCTTC. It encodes CASRLGPGLYGYTF.

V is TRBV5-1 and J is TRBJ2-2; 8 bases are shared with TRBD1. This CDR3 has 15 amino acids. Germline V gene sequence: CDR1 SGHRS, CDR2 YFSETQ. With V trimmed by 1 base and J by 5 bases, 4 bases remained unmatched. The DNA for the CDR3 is TGCGCCAGCAGCTTGCAGGGGGCATGGACCGGGGAGCTGTTTTTT. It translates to CASSLQGAWTGELFF.

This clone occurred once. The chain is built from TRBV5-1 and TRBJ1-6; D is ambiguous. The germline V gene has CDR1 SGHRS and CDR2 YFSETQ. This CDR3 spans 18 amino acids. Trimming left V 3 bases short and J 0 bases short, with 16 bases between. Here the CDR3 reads CASSSVSLASSYNSPLHF. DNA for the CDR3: TGCGCCAGCAGCTCCGTCAGTTTGGCGAGCTCCTATAATTCACCCCTCCACTTT.

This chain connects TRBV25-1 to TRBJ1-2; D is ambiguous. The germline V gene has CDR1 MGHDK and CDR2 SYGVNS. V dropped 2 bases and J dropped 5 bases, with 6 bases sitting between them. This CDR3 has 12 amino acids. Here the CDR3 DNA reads TGTGCCAGCAGTGAAGGGAGGTATGGCTACACCTTC. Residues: CASSEGRYGYTF.

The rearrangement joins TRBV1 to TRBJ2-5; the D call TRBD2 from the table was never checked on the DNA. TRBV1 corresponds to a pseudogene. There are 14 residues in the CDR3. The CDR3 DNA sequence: TGCGCAGTGGGCCTAGCGGGGAAACAAGAGACCCAGTACTTC. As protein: CAVGLAGKQETQYF.

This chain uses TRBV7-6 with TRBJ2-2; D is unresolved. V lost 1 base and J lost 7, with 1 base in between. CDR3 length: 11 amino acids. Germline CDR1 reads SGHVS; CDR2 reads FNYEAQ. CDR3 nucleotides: TGTGCCAGCAGCTTAGACGGGGAGCTGTTTTTT. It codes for CASSLDGELFF.

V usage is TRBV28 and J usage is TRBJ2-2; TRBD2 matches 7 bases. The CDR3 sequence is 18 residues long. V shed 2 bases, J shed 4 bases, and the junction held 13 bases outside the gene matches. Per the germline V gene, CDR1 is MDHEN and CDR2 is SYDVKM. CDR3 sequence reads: CASSLGRRAGVLTGELFF. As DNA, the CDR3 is TGTGCCAGCAGTTTAGGGCGCCGCGCGGGAGTACTCACCGGGGAGCTGTTTTTT.

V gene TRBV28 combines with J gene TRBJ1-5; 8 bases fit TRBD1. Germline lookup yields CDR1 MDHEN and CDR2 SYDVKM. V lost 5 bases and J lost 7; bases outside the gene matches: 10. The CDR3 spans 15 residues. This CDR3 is CASSTPDREGQPQHF. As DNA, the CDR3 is TGTGCCAGCAGTACCCCGGACAGGGAGGGGCAGCCCCAGCATTTT.

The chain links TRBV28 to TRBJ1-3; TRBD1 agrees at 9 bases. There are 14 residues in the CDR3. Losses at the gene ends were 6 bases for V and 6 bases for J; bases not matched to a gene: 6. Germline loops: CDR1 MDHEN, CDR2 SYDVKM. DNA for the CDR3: TGTGCCAGCAGGGCGACAGGGGGGGAAAACACCATATATTTT. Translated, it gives CASRATGGENTIYF.

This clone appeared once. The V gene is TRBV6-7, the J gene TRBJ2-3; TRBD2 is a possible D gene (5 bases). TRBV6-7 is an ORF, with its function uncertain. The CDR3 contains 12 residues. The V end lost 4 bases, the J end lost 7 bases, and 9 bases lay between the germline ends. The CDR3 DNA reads TGTGCCAGCAGTTGGGAGCTTAATACGCAGTATTTT. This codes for CASSWELNTQYF.